This T cell receptor beta chain came from a study of CD8 T cells in Susac syndrome. Study summary: Each patient with Susac syndrome, at the time of blood draw, was therapy-naive, on corticosteroids, or on intravenous immunoglobulin alone. Study results and limitations: The study identified roughly seventeen and five Susac-specific public clones in total CD8+ and CD8+ TEMRA repertoires.

Germline CDR1 and CDR2: SGHNT and YYREEE (reference sequence). Losses at the gene ends were 2 bases for V and 6 bases for J; bases not matched to a gene: 8. The CDR3 consists of 15 residues. A quantity of about 0.45 to 1 ug RNA underwent reverse transcription using random hexamers. Amplification of TCR beta CDR3 was carried out by immunoSEQ multiplex PCR, which covered 54 Vbeta and 13 Jbeta segments. TCRdb redid the calling of the immunoSEQ multiplex PCR reads with MiXCR, one entry per CDR3 protein. The table has tens of thousands of distinct CDR3 sequences, 94% seen once; the top ten hold approximately 0.9%. CD8+ and CD4+ T cells circulating in blood were sequenced for TCR beta. About this clonotype: The antigen is undetermined.

The sequence came from a human donor with Susac syndrome. Sequencing input: CD8+ T cells from PBMCs. This rearrangement joins TRBV5-4 to TRBJ2-3; 8 nucleotides line up with TRBD1. DNA for the CDR3: TGTGCCAGCAGCTTAGGACAGGGCCCATCGGATACGCAGTATTTT. It yields the protein CASSLGQGPSDTQYF.